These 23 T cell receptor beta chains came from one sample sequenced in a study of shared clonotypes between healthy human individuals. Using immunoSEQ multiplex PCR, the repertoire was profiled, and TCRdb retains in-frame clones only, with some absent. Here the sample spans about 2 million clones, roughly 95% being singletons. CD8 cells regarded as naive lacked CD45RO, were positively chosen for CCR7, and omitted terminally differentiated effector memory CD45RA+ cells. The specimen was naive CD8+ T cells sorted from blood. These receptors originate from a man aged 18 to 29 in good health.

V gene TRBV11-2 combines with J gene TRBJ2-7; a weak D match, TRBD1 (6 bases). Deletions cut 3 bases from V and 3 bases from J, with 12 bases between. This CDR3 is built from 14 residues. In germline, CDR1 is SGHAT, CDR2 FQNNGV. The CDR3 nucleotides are TGTGCCAGCAGCTTGGGGACACACCTCTACGAGCAGTACTTC. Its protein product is CASSLGTHLYEQYF. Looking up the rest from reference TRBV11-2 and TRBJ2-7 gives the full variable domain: EAGVAQSPRYKIIEKRQSVAFWCNPISGHATLYWYQQILGQGPKLLIQFQNNGVVDDSQLPKDRFSAERLKGVDSTLKIQPAKLEDSAVYLCASSLGTHLYEQYFGPGTRLTVT.

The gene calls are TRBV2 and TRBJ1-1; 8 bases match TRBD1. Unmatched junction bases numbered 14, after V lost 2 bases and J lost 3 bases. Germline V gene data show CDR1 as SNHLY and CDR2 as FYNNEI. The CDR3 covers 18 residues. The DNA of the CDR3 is TGTGCCAGCAGTGAAAATAGGATGGACAGGGAGGGAGACACTGAAGCTTTCTTT. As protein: CASSENRMDREGDTEAFF.

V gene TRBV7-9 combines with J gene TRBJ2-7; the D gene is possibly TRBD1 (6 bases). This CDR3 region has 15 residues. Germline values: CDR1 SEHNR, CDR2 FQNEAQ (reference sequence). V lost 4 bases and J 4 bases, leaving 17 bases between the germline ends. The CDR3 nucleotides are TGTGCCAGCAGCTGGGGCGACAGGAGAAATTACGAGCAGTACTTC. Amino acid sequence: CASSWGDRRNYEQYF.

The CDR3 reads CASSGTGAQPQHF. CDR3 DNA sequence: TGTGCCAGCAGCGGGACAGGGGCCCAGCCCCAGCATTTT. The chain recombines TRBV9 with TRBJ1-5, with 9 bases aligning to TRBD1. The junction had 2 bases not matched to a gene; V was cut back by 3 bases and J by 7 bases. The CDR3 is 13 residues long. CDR1 is SGDLS, CDR2 YYNGEE, per germline.

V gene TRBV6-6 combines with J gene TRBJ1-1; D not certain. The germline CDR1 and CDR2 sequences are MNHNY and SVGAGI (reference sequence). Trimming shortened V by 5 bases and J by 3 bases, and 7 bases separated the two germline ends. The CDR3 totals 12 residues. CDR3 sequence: CASSITYTEAFF. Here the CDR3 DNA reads TGTGCCAGCAGTATAACCTACACTGAAGCTTTCTTT.

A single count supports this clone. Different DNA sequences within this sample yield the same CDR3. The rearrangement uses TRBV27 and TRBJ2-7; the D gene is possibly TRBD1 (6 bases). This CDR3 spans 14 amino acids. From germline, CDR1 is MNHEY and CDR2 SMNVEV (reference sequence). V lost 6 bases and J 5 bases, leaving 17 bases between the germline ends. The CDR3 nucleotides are TGTGCCAGCAGCCTATCAGGGGACGGGGACGAGCAGTACTTC. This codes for CASSLSGDGDEQYF.

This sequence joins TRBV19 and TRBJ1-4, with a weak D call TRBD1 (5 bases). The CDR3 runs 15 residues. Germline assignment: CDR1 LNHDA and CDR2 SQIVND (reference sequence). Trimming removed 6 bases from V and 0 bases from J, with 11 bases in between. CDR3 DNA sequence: TGTGCCAGTAGCCAAATAGGGGCAACTAATGAAAAACTGTTTTTT. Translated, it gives CASSQIGATNEKLFF.

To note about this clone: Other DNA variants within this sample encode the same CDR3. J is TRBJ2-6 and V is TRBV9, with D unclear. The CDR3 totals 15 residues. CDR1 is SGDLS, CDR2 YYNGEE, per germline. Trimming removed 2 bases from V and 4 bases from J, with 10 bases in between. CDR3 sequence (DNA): TGTGCCAGCAGCGTTTGGGGATCCGGGGCCAACGTCCTGACTTTC. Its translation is CASSVWGSGANVLTF.

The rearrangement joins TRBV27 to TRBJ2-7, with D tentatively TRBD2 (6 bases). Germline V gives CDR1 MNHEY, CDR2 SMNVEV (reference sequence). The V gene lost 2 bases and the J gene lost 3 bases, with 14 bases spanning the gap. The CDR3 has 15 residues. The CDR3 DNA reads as TGTGCCAGCAGTTTAGGCGGGGTCTCCTACTACGAGCAGTACTTC. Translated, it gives CASSLGGVSYYEQYF.

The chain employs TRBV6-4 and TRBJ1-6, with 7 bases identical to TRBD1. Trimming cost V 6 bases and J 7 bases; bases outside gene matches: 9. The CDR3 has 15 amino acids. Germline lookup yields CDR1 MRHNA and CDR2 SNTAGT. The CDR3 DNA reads TGTGCCAGCAGAGACAGGGAAGAGGGAAATTCACCCCTCCACTTT. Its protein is CASRDREEGNSPLHF.

Here the CDR3 reads CASSYSGPVNEQYF. CDR3 nucleotides: TGTGCCAGCAGTTACTCAGGGCCGGTTAACGAGCAGTACTTC. The chain recombines TRBV6-5 with TRBJ2-7; D unclear. The length of the CDR3 is 14 residues. Trimming removed 0 bases from V and 5 bases from J, with 11 bases in between. From germline, CDR1 is MNHEY and CDR2 SVGAGI.

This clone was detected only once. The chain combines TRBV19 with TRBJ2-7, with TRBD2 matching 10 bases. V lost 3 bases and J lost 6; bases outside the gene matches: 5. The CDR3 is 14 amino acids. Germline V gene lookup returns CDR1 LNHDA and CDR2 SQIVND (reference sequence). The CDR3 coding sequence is TGTGCCAGTAGTATCAGTTCTAGCGGGAGCGAGCAGTACTTC. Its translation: CASSISSSGSEQYF.

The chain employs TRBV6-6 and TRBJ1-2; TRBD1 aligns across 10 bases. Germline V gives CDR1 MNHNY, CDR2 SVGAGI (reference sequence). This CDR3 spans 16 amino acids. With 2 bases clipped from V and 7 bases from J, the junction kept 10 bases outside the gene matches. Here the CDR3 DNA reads TGTGCCAGCAGTTACGGAGGCGACAGGGGGCTTGTTGGCTACACCTTC. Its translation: CASSYGGDRGLVGYTF.

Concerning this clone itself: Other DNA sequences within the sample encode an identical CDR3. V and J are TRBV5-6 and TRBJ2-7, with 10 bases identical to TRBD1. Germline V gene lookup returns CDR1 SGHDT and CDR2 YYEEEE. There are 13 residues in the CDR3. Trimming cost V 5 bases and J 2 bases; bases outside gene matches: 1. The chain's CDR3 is CASSGQGAYEQYF. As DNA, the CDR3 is TGTGCCAGCAGTGGACAGGGGGCCTACGAGCAGTACTTC.

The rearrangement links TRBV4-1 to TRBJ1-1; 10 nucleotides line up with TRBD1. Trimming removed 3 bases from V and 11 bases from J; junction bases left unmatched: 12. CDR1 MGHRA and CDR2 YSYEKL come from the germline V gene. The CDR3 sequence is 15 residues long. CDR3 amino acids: CASSQRTGGIYGAFF. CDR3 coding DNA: TGCGCCAGCAGCCAGAGGACAGGGGGTATTTACGGGGCTTTCTTT.

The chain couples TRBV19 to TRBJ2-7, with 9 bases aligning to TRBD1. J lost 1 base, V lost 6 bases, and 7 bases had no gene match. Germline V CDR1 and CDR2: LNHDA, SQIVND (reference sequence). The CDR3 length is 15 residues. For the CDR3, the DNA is TGTGCCAGTAGCCCTTGGACAGGGGATTCCTACGAGCAGTACTTC. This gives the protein CASSPWTGDSYEQYF.

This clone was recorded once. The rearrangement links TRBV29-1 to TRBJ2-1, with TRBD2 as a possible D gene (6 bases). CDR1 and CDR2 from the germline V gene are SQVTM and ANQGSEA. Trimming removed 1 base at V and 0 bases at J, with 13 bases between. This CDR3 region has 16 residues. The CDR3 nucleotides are TGCAGCGTTGAAGGCCTAGCGCAGAGCTCCTACAATGAGCAGTTCTTC. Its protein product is CSVEGLAQSSYNEQFF.

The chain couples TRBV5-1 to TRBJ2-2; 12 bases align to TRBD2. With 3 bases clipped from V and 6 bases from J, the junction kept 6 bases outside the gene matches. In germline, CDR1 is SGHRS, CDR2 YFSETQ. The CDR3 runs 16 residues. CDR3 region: CASSSLAGGAAGELFF. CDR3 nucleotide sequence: TGCGCCAGCAGCTCTCTAGCGGGAGGGGCCGCCGGGGAGCTGTTTTTT.

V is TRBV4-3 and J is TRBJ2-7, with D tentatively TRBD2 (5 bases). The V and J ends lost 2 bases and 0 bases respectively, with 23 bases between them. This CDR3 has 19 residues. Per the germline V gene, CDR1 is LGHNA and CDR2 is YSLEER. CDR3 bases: TGCGCCAGCAGCCAATACCGGGATATTGGACCCGCATCCTCCTACGAGCAGTACTTC. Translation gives CASSQYRDIGPASSYEQYF.

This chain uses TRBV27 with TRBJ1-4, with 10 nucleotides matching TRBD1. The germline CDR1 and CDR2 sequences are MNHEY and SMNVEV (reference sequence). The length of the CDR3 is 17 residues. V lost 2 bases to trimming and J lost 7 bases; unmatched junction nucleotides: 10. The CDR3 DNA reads TGTGCCAGCAGTTTAGACAGGGGGCTATATCCTTCTGAAAAACTGTTTTTT. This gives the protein CASSLDRGLYPSEKLFF.

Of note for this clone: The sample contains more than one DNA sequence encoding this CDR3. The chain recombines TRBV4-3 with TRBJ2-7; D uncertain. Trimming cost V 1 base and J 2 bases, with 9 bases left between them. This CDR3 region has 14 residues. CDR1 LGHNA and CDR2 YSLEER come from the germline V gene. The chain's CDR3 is CASSQGLGTYEQYF. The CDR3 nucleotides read TGCGCCAGCAGCCAAGGGCTGGGGACCTACGAGCAGTACTTC.

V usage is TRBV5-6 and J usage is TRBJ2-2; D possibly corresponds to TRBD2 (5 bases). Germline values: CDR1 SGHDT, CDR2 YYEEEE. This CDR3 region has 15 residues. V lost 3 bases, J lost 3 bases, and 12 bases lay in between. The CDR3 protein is CASSSAGVDTGELFF. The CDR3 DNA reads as TGTGCCAGCAGCTCCGCCGGGGTGGACACCGGGGAGCTGTTTTTT.

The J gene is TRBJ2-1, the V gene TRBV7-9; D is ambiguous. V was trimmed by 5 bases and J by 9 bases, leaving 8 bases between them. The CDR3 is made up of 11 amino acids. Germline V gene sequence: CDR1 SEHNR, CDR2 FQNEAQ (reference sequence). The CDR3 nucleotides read TGTGCCAGCAGCCAATGGGGTGAGCAGTTCTTC. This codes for CASSQWGEQFF.